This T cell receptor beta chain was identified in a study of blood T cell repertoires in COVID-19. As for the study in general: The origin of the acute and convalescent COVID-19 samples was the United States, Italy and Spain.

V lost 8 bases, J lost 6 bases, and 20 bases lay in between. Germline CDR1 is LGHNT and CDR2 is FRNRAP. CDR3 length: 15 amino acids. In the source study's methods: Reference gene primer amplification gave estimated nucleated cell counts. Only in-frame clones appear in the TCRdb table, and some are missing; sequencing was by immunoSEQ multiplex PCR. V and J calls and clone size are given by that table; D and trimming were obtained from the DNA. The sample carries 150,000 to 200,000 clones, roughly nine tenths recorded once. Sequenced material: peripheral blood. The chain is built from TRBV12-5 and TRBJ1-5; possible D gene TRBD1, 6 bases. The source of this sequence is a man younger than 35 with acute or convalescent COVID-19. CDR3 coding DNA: TGTGCTAGTACTTTGGGGGGCGGGGGAGGTCAGCCCCAGCATTTT. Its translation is CASTLGGGGGQPQHF.